This T cell receptor (beta chain) was sequenced in a study of molecular identifiers for immune sequencing clone quantification. Study in general: Replicate RNA came from about 19,000 or 110,000 naive CD8 cells and was split five ways, and four parts were sequenced.

This CDR3 contains 16 residues. Germline V CDR1 and CDR2: SNHLY, FYNNEI. V lost 8 bases to trimming and J lost 1 base, with 21 bases between them. Both previously described methods and listed TCR primers were employed to make bulk TCR libraries. One entry per CDR3 protein results from TCRdb running MiXCR on the PCR reads. The table shows approximately 630,000 distinct CDR3 sequences, with about 25% occurring only once. Points on this clonotype: A much larger clone differs by one base, so this may be a read error.

Preparation of naive CD8 libraries involved about 17,000 to 1,100,000 sorted cells and 10%, 30% or 50% RNA. Sorted naive CD8 T cells were those defined as CD8+CD4-CCR7+CD45RA+. The chain uses TRBV2 and TRBJ2-7; TRBD2 might be the D (5 bases). This sequence originates from a human donor in good health. Some libraries in this study had Jurkat cell RNA spiked in. Material for sequencing was naive CD8+ T cells from blood, with Jurkat cell RNA spiked in. Subset reported: FACS-sorted CD8+CD4-CCR7+CD45RA+ naive T cells. CDR3 region: CASAPGSVALSYEQYF. The CDR3 coding sequence is TGTGCCAGCGCACCGGGTAGCGTGGCCCTGTCCTACGAGCAGTACTTC.